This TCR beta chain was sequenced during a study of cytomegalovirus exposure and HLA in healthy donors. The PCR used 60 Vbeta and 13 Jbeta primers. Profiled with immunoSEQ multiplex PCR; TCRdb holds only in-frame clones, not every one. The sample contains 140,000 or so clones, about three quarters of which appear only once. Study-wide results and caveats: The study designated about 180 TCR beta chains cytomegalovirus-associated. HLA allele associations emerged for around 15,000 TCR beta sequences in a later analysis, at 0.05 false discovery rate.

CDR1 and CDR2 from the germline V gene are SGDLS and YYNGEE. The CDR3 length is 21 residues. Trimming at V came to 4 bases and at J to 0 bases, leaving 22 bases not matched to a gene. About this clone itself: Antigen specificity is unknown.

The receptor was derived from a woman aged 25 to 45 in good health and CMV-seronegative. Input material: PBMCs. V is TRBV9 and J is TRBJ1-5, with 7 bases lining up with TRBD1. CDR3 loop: CASSRGLPTGLEGNSNQPQHF. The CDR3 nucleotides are TGTGCCAGCAGCAGAGGACTCCCGACAGGGTTGGAGGGGAATAGCAATCAGCCCCAGCATTTT.